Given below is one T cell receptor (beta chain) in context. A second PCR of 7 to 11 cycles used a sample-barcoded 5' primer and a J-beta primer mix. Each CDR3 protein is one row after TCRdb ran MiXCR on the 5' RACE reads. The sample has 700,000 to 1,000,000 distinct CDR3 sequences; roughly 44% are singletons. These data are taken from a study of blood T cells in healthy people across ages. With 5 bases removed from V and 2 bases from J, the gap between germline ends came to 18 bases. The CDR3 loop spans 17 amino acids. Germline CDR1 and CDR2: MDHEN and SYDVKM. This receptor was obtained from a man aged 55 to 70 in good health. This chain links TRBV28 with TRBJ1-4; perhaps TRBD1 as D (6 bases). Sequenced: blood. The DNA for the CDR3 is TGTGCCAGCAGTCCCCAAAACCAGGGGAGGACTAATGAAAAACTGTTTTTT. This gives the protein CASSPQNQGRTNEKLFF.